A selection of T cell receptor beta chains follows, all from one sample in a study of T cells in Graves' hyperthyroidism and ophthalmopathy. TCRdb independently ran MiXCR on the multiplex PCR reads; one entry per CDR3 protein. The table shows some 370,000 distinct CDR3 sequences, with over 13% occurring only once. The source material was blood. Receptor source: a man aged 50-60 years with Graves' ophthalmopathy. CDR3s include the opening cysteine and the closing phenylalanine or tryptophan. The order of the fields is D gene, J gene, V gene, clone size, CDR3 DNA, CDR3 protein. A D gene is named only where the DNA matches it firmly. The size entry is marked missing in some rows and otherwise reads once, few, many or a size class.

d_gene: TRBD1
j_gene: TRBJ1-1
v_gene: TRBV7-8
abundance: few
CDR3nt: TGTGCCAGCAGCCAGGGACAGGGAGAGGAAGCTTTCTTT
CDR3aa: CASSQGQGEEAFF

d_gene: TRBD2
j_gene: TRBJ2-3
v_gene: TRBV9
abundance: many
CDR3nt: TGTGCCAGCAGCGTAACTAGCGGGAGGGCCACAGATACGCAGTATTTT
CDR3aa: CASSVTSGRATDTQYF

d_gene: -
j_gene: TRBJ2-3
v_gene: TRBV20-1
abundance: -
CDR3nt: TGCAGTGGGTCAGGCGTCTGGGGGCGGATCGAGAACACAGATACGCAGTATTTT
CDR3aa: CSGSGVWGRIENTDTQYF

d_gene: -
j_gene: TRBJ2-1
v_gene: TRBV12-3/TRBV12-4
abundance: many
CDR3nt: TGTGCCAGCAGTTTTGTTAGCTATGAGCAGTTCTTC
CDR3aa: CASSFVSYEQFF

d_gene: -
j_gene: TRBJ1-5
v_gene: TRBV19
abundance: -
CDR3nt: TGTGCCAGTAACCAGGGAGGCAATCAGCCCCAGCATTTT
CDR3aa: CASNQGGNQPQHF

d_gene: TRBD1
j_gene: TRBJ2-1
v_gene: TRBV10-1
abundance: -
CDR3nt: TGCGCCAGCAGTGAACGTGGGACAGGGGACTACAATGAGCAGTTCTTC
CDR3aa: CASSERGTGDYNEQFF

d_gene: -
j_gene: TRBJ1-1
v_gene: TRBV20-1
abundance: many
CDR3nt: TGCAGTTACGAGGACGGGATGAACACTGAAGCTTTCTTT
CDR3aa: CSYEDGMNTEAFF

d_gene: TRBD2
j_gene: TRBJ2-3
v_gene: TRBV27
abundance: many
CDR3nt: TGTGCCAGCCCCCATCGGGGGAGCGGGAGAAACGGCACAGATACGCAGTATTTT
CDR3aa: CASPHRGSGRNGTDTQYF

d_gene: -
j_gene: TRBJ1-1
v_gene: TRBV2
abundance: -
CDR3nt: TGTGCCAGCAGTGTCCGGGGAGGGGTTGAAGCTTTCTTT
CDR3aa: CASSVRGGVEAFF

d_gene: -
j_gene: TRBJ2-3
v_gene: TRBV20-1
abundance: many
CDR3nt: TGCAGTGCTAGCGGCGCTAGCACAGATACGCAGTATTTT
CDR3aa: CSASGASTDTQYF

d_gene: -
j_gene: TRBJ2-3
v_gene: TRBV7-2
abundance: few
CDR3nt: TGTGCCAGCAGCTTATTCCACCGGATAGCGGAGGTTTGGGATACGCAGTATTTT
CDR3aa: CASSLFHRIAEVWDTQYF

d_gene: -
j_gene: TRBJ1-2
v_gene: TRBV29-1
abundance: few
CDR3nt: TGCAGCGGGGGGGTGGCTAACTATGGCTACACCTTC
CDR3aa: CSGGVANYGYTF

d_gene: TRBD1
j_gene: TRBJ2-5
v_gene: TRBV6-2/TRBV6-3
abundance: -
CDR3nt: TGTGCCAGCAGTCACCGGACAGGGGGTCGAGAGACCCAGTACTTC
CDR3aa: CASSHRTGGRETQYF

d_gene: -
j_gene: TRBJ2-5
v_gene: TRBV5-6
abundance: many
CDR3nt: TGTGCCAGCAGCTTGCTTTCAGGGCCCCAAGAGACCCAGTACTTC
CDR3aa: CASSLLSGPQETQYF

d_gene: -
j_gene: TRBJ2-5
v_gene: TRBV7-9
abundance: -
CDR3nt: TGTGCCAGCAGGGCGACGGGTGGCCAAGAGACCCAGTACTTC
CDR3aa: CASRATGGQETQYF

d_gene: -
j_gene: TRBJ2-1
v_gene: TRBV7-2
abundance: many
CDR3nt: TGTGCCAGCAGCTTCAGCTGGCGGAGAGTTTACAATGAGCAGTTCTTC
CDR3aa: CASSFSWRRVYNEQFF

d_gene: -
j_gene: TRBJ2-1
v_gene: TRBV5-1
abundance: few
CDR3nt: TGCGCCAGCAGCTTTACGCACAATGAGCAGTTCTTC
CDR3aa: CASSFTHNEQFF

d_gene: -
j_gene: TRBJ2-2
v_gene: TRBV27
abundance: few
CDR3nt: TGTGCCAGCAGTTTACTCCTCCGACTTGGGGAGCTGTTTTTT
CDR3aa: CASSLLLRLGELFF

d_gene: -
j_gene: TRBJ2-5
v_gene: TRBV4-1
abundance: many
CDR3nt: TGCGCCAGCAGCCAAGTTTTCGCGCGTAAGGCGTACCAAGAGACCCAGTACTTC
CDR3aa: CASSQVFARKAYQETQYF

d_gene: TRBD1
j_gene: TRBJ2-2
v_gene: TRBV9
abundance: few
CDR3nt: TGTGCCAGCAGCGTAGCAGCAGGGGGTTTCACCGGGGAGCTGTTTTTT
CDR3aa: CASSVAAGGFTGELFF

d_gene: -
j_gene: TRBJ2-5
v_gene: TRBV2
abundance: many
CDR3nt: TGTGCCAGCAGTGAAGTTTATGGTGGGATCCAGACAGAGACCCAGTACTTC
CDR3aa: CASSEVYGGIQTETQYF

d_gene: TRBD2
j_gene: TRBJ2-1
v_gene: TRBV29-1
abundance: -
CDR3nt: TGCAGCGCTTCCGGGACTAGCGGGAGAGGGAATGAGCAGTTCTTC
CDR3aa: CSASGTSGRGNEQFF

d_gene: TRBD2
j_gene: TRBJ2-3
v_gene: TRBV7-8
abundance: -
CDR3nt: TGTGCCAGCAGCCCATGGGGACTAGCGGGACGCGATACGCAGTATTTT
CDR3aa: CASSPWGLAGRDTQYF

d_gene: -
j_gene: TRBJ2-7
v_gene: TRBV2
abundance: -
CDR3nt: TGTGCCAGCAGTGACAGGCCCGGGTACGGGCAGTACTTC
CDR3aa: CASSDRPGYGQYF